This T cell receptor beta chain was identified during a study of T-cell memory formation after mild COVID-19. Findings and caveats of the study: There was a balanced CD4/CD8 profile in clones contracting day 15 to 85, and later expanders leaned CD4+.

TCRdb reprocessed the 5' RACE reads via MiXCR and lists one record per CDR3 protein. The sample comprises 200,000 or so distinct CDR3 sequences, 16% of which are singletons, and approximately 2% rests with the top ten. V gave up 4 bases and J gave up 5 bases, with 11 bases separating them. CDR3 length equals 13 residues. The germline CDR1 and CDR2 sequences are MNHEY and SVGAGI. Concerning this clonotype: Its specificity is not known.

This sequence originates from an adult woman who had mild COVID-19 (a few samples of this study predate the infection). Cell type and time point are not known. The chain uses TRBV6-5 and TRBJ1-1; no firm D call. What was sequenced was PBMCs or a T cell subset sorted from them (not recorded which). The CDR3 region has the DNA TGTGCCAGCAGTTCCTGGAGGGATACTGAAGCTTTCTTT. Its translation is CASSSWRDTEAFF.